This T cell receptor (beta chain) was identified in a study of OX40 agonist ivuxolimab in advanced cancers. Notes on the research overall: Ivuxolimab, which targeted the costimulatory receptor OX40 (CD134), was an agonistic, fully human IgG2 monoclonal antibody. The dose-escalation cohort was 82.7% male with a mean age of about 58 years, ranging from roughly 20 to 80. Of the approximately 50 dose-escalation patients, hepatocellular carcinoma was present in around 19, melanoma in some 15, renal cell carcinoma in 9 and head and neck cancer in 9. The paper describes the monotherapy dose-escalation part (N ≈ 52 patients) of the phase I trial of ivuxolimab. Intravenous ivuxolimab was administered to patients every 2 weeks at six dose levels: 0.01, 0.1, 0.3, 1.5, 3 and 10 mg/kg. The point of sequencing TCRbeta in the periphery was to test whether ivuxolimab changed TCR sequence diversity and drove clonal T-cell expansion. Patients were allowed to have had prior anti-PD-1, anti-PD-L1 or anti-CTLA-4 therapy, and approximately 40% of the dose-escalation patients had previously received checkpoint inhibitors. Partial responses occurred in three dose-escalation patients: two with cutaneous melanoma and one with hepatocellular carcinoma.

Paper-wide results and their limitations: Low levels of normalized T-cell clonal expansion were also shown by some nonresponding patients. In partial responders in the 0.1-3.0 mg/kg groups, normalized peripheral clonal expansion was found to be among the lowest, especially among CD8+ T cells. After ivuxolimab, CD8+ T cells had more expanded clones than CD4+ T cells on average. Which antigens the clonally expanded peripheral T cells were specific for was not determined. At doses of 0.1 to 3.0 mg/kg, clonal expansion of both CD4+ and CD8+ T cells in blood was seen between baseline and week 6.

Measured from the cysteine to the phenylalanine, the CDR3 is 12 residues long. Of the read, only the CDR3 DNA is kept; its 36 bases are in frame from base 1. Per the germline V gene, SNHLY is the CDR1 and FYNNEI is the CDR2. Trimming costs V 7 bases and J 0 bases, and their ends lie 6 bases apart. To sequence the TCRbeta CDR3 region, genomic DNA was isolated from the sorted cells. The immunoSEQ Assay was used to sequence the TCRbeta CDR3 regions. The source is immuneACCESS, and TCRdb retained only in-frame sequences with V and J called. Part of the clones is not carried over; for the studies checked, unresolved V genes explain less than half of this, and the remainder is unexplained. A total of around 74,000 clones appear in this sample, roughly nine tenths of them only once. The ten biggest clones cover around 2.5% of the sample. Patients with autoimmune disease history or receiving systemic immunosuppression were excluded from the trial. In every dose cohort, peripheral blood was drawn for TCR sequencing at baseline, cycle 4 day 1, and cycle 7 day 1. Samples came from an open-label, multicenter, first-in-human phase I dose-escalation trial of ivuxolimab. Adults with locally advanced or metastatic melanoma, renal cell, hepatocellular, or head and neck squamous cell carcinoma were enrolled in the trial. Before TCR sequencing, CD4+ T cells and CD8+ T cells were sorted from peripheral blood as separate populations.

Turning to this clone: Its cognate antigen has yet to be identified. No per-base quality is available; no much larger clone lies one base away.

The rearranged segments are TRBV2 and TRBJ1-1, with the D segment identity uncertain. Here the sequenced sample was CD4+ or CD8+ T cells sorted from blood, taken in a trial of the OX40 agonist ivuxolimab. This clonotype was obtained from an adult with an advanced solid tumor such as melanoma, head and neck, liver or kidney cancer. The base sequence is TGTGCCAGCAACTTCATGAACACTGAAGCTTTCTTT. Its protein reads: CASNFMNTEAFF.